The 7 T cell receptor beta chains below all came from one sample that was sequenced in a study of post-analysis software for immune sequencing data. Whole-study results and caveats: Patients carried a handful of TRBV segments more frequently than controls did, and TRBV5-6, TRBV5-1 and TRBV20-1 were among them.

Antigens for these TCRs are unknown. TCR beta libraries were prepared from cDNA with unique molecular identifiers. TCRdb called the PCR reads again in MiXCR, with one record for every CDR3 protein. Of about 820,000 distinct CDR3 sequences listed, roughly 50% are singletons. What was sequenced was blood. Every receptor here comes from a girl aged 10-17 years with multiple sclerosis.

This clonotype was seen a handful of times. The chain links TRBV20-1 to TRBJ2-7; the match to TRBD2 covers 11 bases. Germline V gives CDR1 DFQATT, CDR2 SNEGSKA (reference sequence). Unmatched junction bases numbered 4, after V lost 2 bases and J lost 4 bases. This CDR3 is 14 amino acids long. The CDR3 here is CSARPIAGGYEQYF. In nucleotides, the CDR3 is TGCAGTGCTAGACCAATAGCGGGAGGGTACGAGCAGTACTTC.

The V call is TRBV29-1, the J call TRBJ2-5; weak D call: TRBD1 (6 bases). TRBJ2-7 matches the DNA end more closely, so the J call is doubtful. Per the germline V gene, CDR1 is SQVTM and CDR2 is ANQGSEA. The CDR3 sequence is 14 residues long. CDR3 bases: TGCAGCGTGGGTCGTCCGGGACATAGCCCCGAGCAGTACTTC. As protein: CSVGRPGHSPEQYF.

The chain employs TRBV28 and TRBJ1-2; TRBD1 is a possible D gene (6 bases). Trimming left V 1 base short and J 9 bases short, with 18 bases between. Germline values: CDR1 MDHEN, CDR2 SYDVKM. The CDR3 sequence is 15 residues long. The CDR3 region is CASSLLIGGAGSYTF. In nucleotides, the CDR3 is TGTGCCAGCAGTTTATTAATAGGGGGGGCTGGAAGCTACACCTTC.

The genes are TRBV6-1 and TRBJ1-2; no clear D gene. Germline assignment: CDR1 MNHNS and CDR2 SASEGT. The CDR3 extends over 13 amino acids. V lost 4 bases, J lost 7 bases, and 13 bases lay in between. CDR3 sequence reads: CASSARIPGGYTF. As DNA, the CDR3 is TGTGCCAGCAGTGCCCGGATCCCCGGTGGCTACACCTTC.

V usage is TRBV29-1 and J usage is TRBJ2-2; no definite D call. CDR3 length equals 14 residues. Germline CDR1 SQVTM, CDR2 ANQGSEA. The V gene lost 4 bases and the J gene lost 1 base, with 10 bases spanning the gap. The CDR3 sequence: CSVVEQLNTGELFF. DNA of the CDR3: TGCAGCGTTGTAGAACAGTTGAACACCGGGGAGCTGTTTTTT.

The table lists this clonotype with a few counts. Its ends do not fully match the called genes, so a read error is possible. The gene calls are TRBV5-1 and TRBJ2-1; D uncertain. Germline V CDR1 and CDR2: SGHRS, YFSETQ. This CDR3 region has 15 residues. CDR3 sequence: CASSRQTNSHNEQFF. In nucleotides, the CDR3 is TGCGCCAGCAGTAGACAAACCAACTCCCACAATGAGCAGTTCTTC.

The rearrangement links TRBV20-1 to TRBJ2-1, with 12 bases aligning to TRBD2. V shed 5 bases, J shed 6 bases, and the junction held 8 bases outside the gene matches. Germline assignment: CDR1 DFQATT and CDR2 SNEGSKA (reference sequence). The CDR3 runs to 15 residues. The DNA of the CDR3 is TGCAGTGCTGTGGCTAGCGGGGGGGGAACCAATGAGCAGTTCTTC. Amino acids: CSAVASGGGTNEQFF.